A single sample is the source of the 7 T cell receptor beta chains below, sequenced in a study of cytomegalovirus exposure and HLA in healthy donors (dated 2017 in TCRdb). Library preparation used the immunoSEQ multiplex PCR assay. A mixture of 60 forward primers for TCR Vbeta segments and 13 reverse primers for TCR Jbeta segments was used in the multiplex PCR. Here the immuneACCESS table is served through TCRdb, limited to in-frame sequences with V and J called. Missing clones are a known gap in these copies; in checked studies unresolved V genes cover under half, and the rest lacks a known reason. The sample table records about 150,000 clones; about 76% of these occur just once. 7.7% of the sample rests with the top ten. Source material: PBMCs. Every receptor here comes from a young man in good health and CMV-seropositive.

The genes are TRBV28 and TRBJ2-2; D is possibly TRBD2 (5 bases). The CDR3 contains 16 residues. Germline lookup yields CDR1 MDHEN and CDR2 SYDVKM. V lost 4 bases and J 7 bases, leaving 19 bases between the germline ends. The chain's CDR3 is CASSSPGTRHDGELFF. In DNA form, the CDR3 reads TGTGCCAGCAGTTCGCCGGGAACGAGGCACGACGGGGAGCTGTTTTTT.

This clone was recorded a few times. This CDR3 is CASSRPGGVFYGYTF. In DNA form, the CDR3 reads TGTGCCAGCAGCCGTCCCGGGGGGGTATTCTATGGCTACACCTTC. The chain is built from TRBV5-4 and TRBJ1-2; D might be TRBD1 (5 bases). Trimming pared 4 bases from V and 4 bases from J, leaving 17 bases between. This CDR3 spans 15 amino acids. Looked up from germline, CDR1 is SGHNT and CDR2 is YYREEE (reference sequence).

J is TRBJ2-7 and V is TRBV4-3; 10 nucleotides line up with TRBD2. CDR3 length: 17 residues. CDR1 is LGHNA, CDR2 YSLEER, per germline. With V trimmed by 4 bases and J by 4 bases, 13 bases remained unmatched. CDR3 residues: CASSRMAASGGLYEQYF. DNA of the CDR3: TGCGCCAGCAGCCGAATGGCGGCTAGCGGGGGTTTATACGAGCAGTACTTC.

The chain links TRBV9 to TRBJ2-7, with D perhaps TRBD1 (5 bases). Deletions cut 4 bases from V and 9 bases from J, with 20 bases between. The CDR3 runs 14 residues. CDR1 and CDR2 from the germline V gene are SGDLS and YYNGEE. The CDR3 region has the DNA TGTGCCAGCAGCTCGAGGCGTAGGGGCGATGTGCAGTACTTC. This translates into CASSSRRRGDVQYF.

This sequence joins TRBV10-1 and TRBJ1-1; no clear D gene. Trimming took off 4 bases at V and 0 bases at J, with 9 bases between the two ends. From germline, CDR1 is WNHNN and CDR2 SYGVQD (reference sequence). CDR3 length: 14 amino acids. CDR3 coding DNA: TGCGCCAGCAGTGTTGGGCTCCTGAACACTGAAGCTTTCTTT. It yields the protein CASSVGLLNTEAFF.

The V call is TRBV11-2, the J call TRBJ1-6; possible D gene TRBD1, 5 bases. Trimming took 4 bases from V and 7 from J, leaving 11 bases between them. Germline V lookup: CDR1 SGHAT, CDR2 FQNNGV. CDR3 length: 14 amino acids. The CDR3 coding sequence is TGTGCCAGCAGCTATGGGGGGGAGAATTCACCCCTCCACTTT. Translating gives CASSYGGENSPLHF.

The rearrangement joins TRBV27 to TRBJ2-1; D possibly corresponds to TRBD1 (6 bases). V was pared by 5 bases and J by 5 bases, with 16 bases between. Per the germline V gene, CDR1 is MNHEY and CDR2 is SMNVEV (reference sequence). The CDR3 runs 15 residues. CDR3 in DNA: TGTGCCAGCAGTCTCCAGGGGACGAGAGACAATGAGCAGTTCTTC. Protein sequence: CASSLQGTRDNEQFF.